The source of this T cell receptor (beta chain) is a study of blood T cells in healthy people across ages. Germline CDR1 is MNHEY and CDR2 is SVGAGI. The CDR3 runs to 13 residues. Trimming shortened V by 0 bases and J by 3 bases, and 5 bases separated the two germline ends. Next came a second PCR, run for about 7 to 12 cycles, which used a sample-barcoded 5' primer along with a J-beta primer mix. Samples each returned at least 2.5 million CDR3-containing paired-end reads. TCRdb analysed the 5' RACE reads with MiXCR anew, one entry per CDR3 protein. The sample holds nearly 800,000 distinct CDR3 sequences, 56% seen once. Researchers report isolating at least 7 million PBMCs per sample.

The origin of this receptor is a man aged 35 to 55 in good health. Sequenced material: blood. The chain is built from TRBV6-5 and TRBJ2-5; D gene ambiguous. The CDR3 DNA follows: TGTGCCAGCAGTTACTCGGAGAAAGAGACCCAGTACTTC. Translating it yields CASSYSEKETQYF.